This T cell receptor (beta chain) was recorded in a study of T cell repertoires in cytomegalovirus infection. Study-level background: Recently identified HLA-C-restricted CMV epitopes were among the peptides used. Public TCR beta signatures provided an indication of both CMV infection and a matching HLA type.

TCRdb recomputed calls from the reads with MiXCR, one row per CDR3 protein. The sample has some 920,000 distinct CDR3 sequences; roughly 31% are singletons. The CDR3 is 14 amino acids. V dropped 7 bases and J dropped 1 base, with 11 bases sitting between them. Germline values: CDR1 SEHNR, CDR2 FQNEAQ (reference sequence). A remark on this clonotype: Its target is not known.

The clonotype originates from a human donor in good health (CMV status not recorded). Some clones in this sample may be carry-over from other donors' samples. The chain combines TRBV7-9 with TRBJ2-4; D possibly corresponds to TRBD1 (5 bases). Sample: cultured CD8+ T cells from PBMCs, taken from culture after CMV antigen stimulation. CDR3 bases: TGTGCCAGCACCTACCCAGGGGCCAAAAACATTCAGTACTTC. The encoded protein is CASTYPGAKNIQYF.